This T cell receptor (beta chain) was found in a study of read filtering for tumor transcriptome and immune sequencing. Overall study context: By R-ISS, stages I, II and III held around 8, 16 and 7 patients. Study-level findings and limits: About 77% of IR-seq clonotypes had a single read, yet these held 3% to 4% of reads.

This clonotype was counted at least ten times. The antigen is undetermined. Looked up from germline, CDR1 is WNHNN and CDR2 is SYGVQD (reference sequence). CDR3 length: 14 residues. Trimming took 5 bases from V and 6 from J; bases not matched to a gene: 3. This library used roughly 400 ng RNA and molecular barcoded adaptors spanning alpha/delta and beta/gamma chains. TCRdb independently ran MiXCR on the reads; one entry per CDR3 protein. This table has 45,000 to 55,000 distinct CDR3 sequences, approximately 12% appearing once. The V and J genes are TRBV10-1 and TRBJ2-2, with 10 bases that match TRBD1. The sequenced sample consisted of a population of CD138-negative cells sorted from bone marrow. This clonotype originated in a donor aged 40 or over with multiple myeloma. CDR3 sequence (DNA): TGCGCCAGCAGTCCGGACAGGGGGGCCGGGGAGCTGTTTTTT. It is translated as CASSPDRGAGELFF.